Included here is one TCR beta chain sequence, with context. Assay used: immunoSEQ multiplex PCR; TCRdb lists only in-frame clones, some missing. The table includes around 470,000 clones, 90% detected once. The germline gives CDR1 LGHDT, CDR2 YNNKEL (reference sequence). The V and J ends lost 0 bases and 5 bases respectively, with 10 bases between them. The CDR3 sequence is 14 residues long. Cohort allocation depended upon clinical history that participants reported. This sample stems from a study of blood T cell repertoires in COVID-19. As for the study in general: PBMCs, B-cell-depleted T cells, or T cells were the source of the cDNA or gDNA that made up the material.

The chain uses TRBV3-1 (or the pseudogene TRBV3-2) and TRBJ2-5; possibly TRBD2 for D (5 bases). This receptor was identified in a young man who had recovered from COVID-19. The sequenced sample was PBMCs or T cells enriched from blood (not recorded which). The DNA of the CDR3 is TGTGCCAGCAGCCAAGAGGCGGGCATGGAGACCCAGTACTTC. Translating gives CASSQEAGMETQYF.